This entry lists 22 T cell receptor beta chains sequenced from one sample in a study of T cell changes during pregnancy in multiple sclerosis. Generated by immunoSEQ multiplex PCR, the TCRdb table keeps only in-frame clones and is missing some. The top ten clones hold more than 0.35% of a sample with about 30,000 clones, 93% of them seen once. Here the sequenced sample was CD4+ T cells from peripheral blood mononuclear cells, taken after pregnancy. These receptors originate from a female donor with multiple sclerosis, enrolled in a pregnancy study.

This chain connects TRBV4-2 to TRBJ1-2, with 7 bases lining up with TRBD1. With V trimmed by 2 bases and J by 8 bases, 11 bases remained unmatched. The CDR3 totals 15 residues. Germline loops: CDR1 LGHNA, CDR2 YNFKEQ. The chain's CDR3 is CASSQPTPTGSGYTF. CDR3 nucleotide sequence: TGTGCCAGCAGCCAACCTACCCCGACAGGGTCGGGCTACACCTTC.

The genes are TRBV19 and TRBJ2-7, with D possibly being TRBD2 (7 bases). The CDR3 extends over 15 amino acids. V lost 3 bases and J 1 base, leaving 13 bases between the germline ends. The germline V gene has CDR1 LNHDA and CDR2 SQIVND (reference sequence). CDR3 coding DNA: TGTGCCAGTAGTATCTCACAGGGAGGGTCCTACGAGCAGTACTTC. Translated: CASSISQGGSYEQYF. The full variable domain, its missing parts supplied by reference TRBV19 and TRBJ2-7, is DGGITQSPKYLFRKEGQNVTLSCEQNLNHDAMYWYRQDPGQGLRLIYYSQIVNDFQKGDIAEGYSVSREKKESFPLTVTSAQKNPTAFYLCASSISQGGSYEQYFGPGTRLTVT.

The chain carries TRBV18 and TRBJ2-3; D is possibly TRBD2 (5 bases). This CDR3 spans 16 amino acids. Germline CDR1 reads KGHSH; CDR2 reads LQKENI. The germline V and J ends were trimmed by 0 bases and 0 bases, with 10 bases remaining between them. The CDR3 region has the DNA TGTGCCAGCTCACCACCGAAGCGGACCAGCACAGATACGCAGTATTTT. Amino acids: CASSPPKRTSTDTQYF.

J is TRBJ2-3 and V is TRBV5-6; D gene uncertain. Trimming pared 0 bases from V and 13 bases from J, leaving 12 bases between. There are 12 residues in the CDR3. Germline-derived CDR1 and CDR2 are SGHDT and YYEEEE. The DNA for the CDR3 is TGTGCCAGCAGCTTGGAAGGCTGGAGAAAGTATTTT. This encodes CASSLEGWRKYF. The full variable domain, with the rest looked up from reference TRBV5-6 and TRBJ2-3, is DAGVTQSPTHLIKTRGQQVTLRCSPKSGHDTVSWYQQALGQGPQFIFQYYEEEERQRGNFPDRFSGHQFPNYSSELNVNALLLGDSALYLCASSLEGWRKYFGPGTRLTVL.

The chain couples TRBV5-1 to TRBJ2-7; 9 bases line up with TRBD1. Per germline, CDR1 SGHRS and CDR2 YFSETQ. Germline trimming cut 1 base from V and 5 bases from J; bases unmatched to any gene: 4. This CDR3 is built from 14 residues. The CDR3 DNA is TGCGCCAGCAGCTTGAAGGGACAGGGCCACGAGCAGTACTTC. Its translation: CASSLKGQGHEQYF.

This chain links TRBV30 with TRBJ2-7; 12 bases match TRBD1. V dropped 3 bases and J dropped 7; count of bases not matched to a gene: 7. The V gene's germline CDR1 is GTSNPN and CDR2 SVGIG (reference sequence). This CDR3 has 14 amino acids. The CDR3 region is CAWRPGQGAREQYF. The CDR3 nucleotides read TGTGCCTGGAGACCGGGACAGGGGGCGCGGGAGCAGTACTTC. Full variable domain (missing parts from reference TRBV30 and TRBJ2-7): SQTIHQWPATLVQPVGSPLSLECTVEGTSNPNLYWYRQAAGRGLQLLFYSVGIGQISSEVPQNLSASRPQDRQFILSSKKLLLSDSGFYLCAWRPGQGAREQYFGPGTRLTVT.

V usage is TRBV4-3 and J usage is TRBJ2-3; TRBD2 aligns across 7 bases. The CDR3 sequence is 15 residues long. The germline V gene encodes CDR1 LGHNA and CDR2 YSLEER. The ends lost 6 bases at V and 4 bases at J; junction bases unmatched: 10. The CDR3 DNA is TGCGCCAGCAGTCCGAGACTAGCTTACGCAGATACGCAGTATTTT. Translated, it gives CASSPRLAYADTQYF.

The genes are TRBV19 and TRBJ1-4; 10 bases align to TRBD1. After removal of 5 bases from V and 6 bases from J, the junction contained 3 bases not matched to a gene. CDR3 length: 14 residues. In germline, CDR1 is LNHDA, CDR2 SQIVND (reference sequence). CDR3 nucleotide sequence: TGTGCCAGTAGTTGGGGACAGGGGTATGAAAAACTGTTTTTT. Translated, it gives CASSWGQGYEKLFF.

This sequence joins TRBV7-9 and TRBJ2-7; TRBD2 matches 13 bases. This CDR3 region has 18 residues. V was pared by 5 bases and J by 0 bases, with 10 bases of the junction left unmatched. Germline V lookup: CDR1 SEHNR, CDR2 FQNEAQ (reference sequence). The CDR3 region is CASSPPAGLAGSSYEQYF. Here the CDR3 DNA reads TGTGCCAGCAGCCCCCCTGCGGGACTAGCGGGGAGCTCCTACGAGCAGTACTTC.

This chain uses TRBV11-2 with TRBJ2-7; possible D gene TRBD1, 5 bases. The CDR3 loop spans 15 amino acids. Per the germline V gene, CDR1 is SGHAT and CDR2 is FQNNGV. Trimming cost V 5 bases and J 4 bases, with 18 bases left between them. CDR3 region: CASSLVQGGMYEQYF. DNA of the CDR3: TGTGCCAGCAGCCTGGTTCAGGGTGGAATGTACGAGCAGTACTTC. The full variable domain, its missing parts supplied by reference TRBV11-2 and TRBJ2-7, is EAGVAQSPRYKIIEKRQSVAFWCNPISGHATLYWYQQILGQGPKLLIQFQNNGVVDDSQLPKDRFSAERLKGVDSTLKIQPAKLEDSAVYLCASSLVQGGMYEQYFGPGTRLTVT.

CDR3 nucleotides: TGTGCCAGTAGTATTACGGCGGGTGGTCAGCCCCAGCATTTT. This translates into CASSITAGGQPQHF. This chain connects TRBV19 to TRBJ1-5; D remains unclear. Germline CDR1 is LNHDA and CDR2 is SQIVND (reference sequence). This CDR3 has 14 residues. V dropped 3 bases and J dropped 6 bases, with 12 bases sitting between them.

This clone occurred once. J is TRBJ1-2 and V is TRBV30; D perhaps matches TRBD1 (6 bases). Germline CDR1 and CDR2: GTSNPN and SVGIG (reference sequence). The CDR3 consists of 12 residues. V lost 1 base and J lost 8, with 11 bases in between. The CDR3 region is CAWSGQARGYTF. The DNA for the CDR3 is TGTGCCTGGAGTGGACAGGCGAGGGGCTACACCTTC.

The chain joins TRBV7-2 to TRBJ2-3, with TRBD2 as a possible D gene (5 bases). Germline lookup yields CDR1 SGHTA and CDR2 FQGNSA. V shed 1 base and J shed 0 bases, with 11 bases lying between them. CDR3 length equals 16 residues. CDR3 loop: CASSLVGGWSTDTQYF. DNA of the CDR3: TGTGCCAGCAGCTTAGTCGGCGGGTGGAGCACAGATACGCAGTATTTT.

This clone was observed once. The V gene is TRBV5-1, the J gene TRBJ2-1; tentatively, D is TRBD1 (6 bases). The ends were cut back, 4 bases at V and 7 bases at J, with 18 bases in the middle. The CDR3 is made up of 15 amino acids. In germline, CDR1 is SGHRS, CDR2 YFSETQ. The CDR3, as DNA: TGCGCCAGCAGCCTGACCGGGACAAGTCATAATGAGCAGTTCTTC. Translated: CASSLTGTSHNEQFF.

The chain links TRBV6-5 to TRBJ1-1, with a possible D match to TRBD1 (5 bases). The CDR3 is made up of 12 amino acids. The V end lost 6 bases, the J end lost 7 bases, and 12 bases lay between the germline ends. Per the germline V gene, CDR1 is MNHEY and CDR2 is SVGAGI. The CDR3 here is CASSTGGGEAFF. CDR3 DNA: TGTGCCAGCAGCACCGGGGGGGGTGAAGCTTTCTTT.

Here the CDR3 reads CASSVGSGEQFF. The CDR3 DNA reads as TGCGCCAGCAGCGTAGGATCGGGTGAGCAGTTCTTC. The V and J genes are TRBV5-1 and TRBJ2-1; D is ambiguous. V lost 4 bases and J 9 bases, leaving 11 bases between the germline ends. The germline CDR1 and CDR2 sequences are SGHRS and YFSETQ. This CDR3 comprises 12 residues. Complete variable domain (other parts from reference TRBV5-1 and TRBJ2-1): KAGVTQTPRYLIKTRGQQVTLSCSPISGHRSVSWYQQTPGQGLQFLFEYFSETQRNKGNFPGRFSGRQFSNSRSEMNVSTLELGDSALYLCASSVGSGEQFFGPGTRLTVL.

This chain links TRBV27 with TRBJ2-2, with TRBD1 identical over 7 bases. This CDR3 comprises 16 residues. V lost 6 bases to trimming and J lost 4 bases; unmatched junction nucleotides: 11. Germline CDR1 MNHEY, CDR2 SMNVEV (reference sequence). CDR3: CASSGAGTAVTGELFF. As DNA, the CDR3 is TGTGCCAGCAGCGGAGCCGGGACAGCCGTCACCGGGGAGCTGTTTTTT.

Remarks on this clone: The junction departs from germline at one end; a sequencing error may be responsible. The V call is TRBV30, the J call TRBJ1-1, with D unresolved. Germline V gene sequence: CDR1 GTSNPN, CDR2 SVGIG (reference sequence). This CDR3 is built from 11 residues. The CDR3 loop reads CAGGRVTEAFF. CDR3 nucleotide sequence: TGCGCCGGAGGGAGGGTCACTGAAGCTTTCTTT. Full variable domain (remainder filled in from reference TRBV30 and TRBJ1-1): SQTIHQWPATLVQPVGSPLSLECTVEGTSNPNLYWYRQAAGRGLQLLFYSVGIGQISSEVPQNLSASRPQDRQFILSSKKLLLSDSGFYLCAGGRVTEAFFGQGTRLTVV.

The V call is TRBV7-8, the J call TRBJ1-3; perhaps TRBD1 as D (6 bases). Looked up from germline, CDR1 is SGHVS and CDR2 is FQNEAQ. V lost 5 bases to trimming and J lost 4 bases, with 12 bases between them. The CDR3 extends over 14 amino acids. CDR3 residues: CASSVRGAGNTIYF. DNA for the CDR3: TGTGCCAGCAGCGTCAGGGGAGCCGGAAACACCATATATTTT.

The chain has TRBV19 and TRBJ2-5, with 9 bases aligning to TRBD1. Germline assignment: CDR1 LNHDA and CDR2 SQIVND (reference sequence). J was trimmed by 3 bases and V by 4 bases; bases with no gene match: 3. The CDR3 covers 14 residues. The chain's CDR3 is CASSKGQGKETQYF. The DNA of the CDR3 is TGTGCCAGTAGTAAGGGACAGGGTAAAGAGACCCAGTACTTC.

The gene calls are TRBV5-1 and TRBJ2-3, with D hard to call. In germline, CDR1 is SGHRS, CDR2 YFSETQ. Trimming took off 1 base at V and 2 bases at J, with 8 bases between the two ends. CDR3 length equals 14 residues. For the CDR3, the DNA is TGCGCCAGCAGCTTGTACATGTCCACAGATACGCAGTATTTT. Protein: CASSLYMSTDTQYF.

The J gene is TRBJ1-4, the V gene TRBV7-6; 7 bases map to TRBD1. Germline V gene sequence: CDR1 SGHVS, CDR2 FNYEAQ. The CDR3 is made up of 16 amino acids. J gave up 8 bases and V 0 bases, and 9 bases lay outside the gene matches. CDR3 in DNA: TGTGCCAGCAGCTTAGCGAGAGGGGGCTGGGGCGAAAAACTGTTTTTT. Translating gives CASSLARGGWGEKLFF.